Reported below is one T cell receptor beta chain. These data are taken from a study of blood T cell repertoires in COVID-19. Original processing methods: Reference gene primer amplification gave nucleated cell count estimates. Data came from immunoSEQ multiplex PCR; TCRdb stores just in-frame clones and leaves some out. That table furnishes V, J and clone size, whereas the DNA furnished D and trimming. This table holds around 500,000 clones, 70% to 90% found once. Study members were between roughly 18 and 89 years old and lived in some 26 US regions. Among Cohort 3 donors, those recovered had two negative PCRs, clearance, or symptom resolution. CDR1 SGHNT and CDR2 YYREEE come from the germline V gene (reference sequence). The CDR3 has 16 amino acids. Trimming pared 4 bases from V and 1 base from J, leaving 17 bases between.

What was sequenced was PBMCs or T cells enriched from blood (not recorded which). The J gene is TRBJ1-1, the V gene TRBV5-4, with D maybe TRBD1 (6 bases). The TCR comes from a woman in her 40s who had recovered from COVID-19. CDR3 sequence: CASSPGPGVENTEAFF. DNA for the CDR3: TGTGCCAGCAGCCCTGGTCCAGGGGTGGAGAACACTGAAGCTTTCTTT.